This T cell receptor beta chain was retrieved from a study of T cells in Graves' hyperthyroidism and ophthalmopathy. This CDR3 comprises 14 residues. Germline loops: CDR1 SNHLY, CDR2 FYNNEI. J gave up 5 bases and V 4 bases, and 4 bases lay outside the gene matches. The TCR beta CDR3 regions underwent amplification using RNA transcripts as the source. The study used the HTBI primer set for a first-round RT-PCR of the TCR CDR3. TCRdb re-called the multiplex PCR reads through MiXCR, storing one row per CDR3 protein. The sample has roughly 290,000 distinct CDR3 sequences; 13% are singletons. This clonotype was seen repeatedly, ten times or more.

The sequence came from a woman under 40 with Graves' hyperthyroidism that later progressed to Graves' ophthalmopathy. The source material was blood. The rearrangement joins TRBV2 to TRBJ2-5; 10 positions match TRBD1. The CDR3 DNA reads TGTGCCAGCAGTGTGGGGACAGGGGCGGAGACCCAGTACTTC. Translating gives CASSVGTGAETQYF.